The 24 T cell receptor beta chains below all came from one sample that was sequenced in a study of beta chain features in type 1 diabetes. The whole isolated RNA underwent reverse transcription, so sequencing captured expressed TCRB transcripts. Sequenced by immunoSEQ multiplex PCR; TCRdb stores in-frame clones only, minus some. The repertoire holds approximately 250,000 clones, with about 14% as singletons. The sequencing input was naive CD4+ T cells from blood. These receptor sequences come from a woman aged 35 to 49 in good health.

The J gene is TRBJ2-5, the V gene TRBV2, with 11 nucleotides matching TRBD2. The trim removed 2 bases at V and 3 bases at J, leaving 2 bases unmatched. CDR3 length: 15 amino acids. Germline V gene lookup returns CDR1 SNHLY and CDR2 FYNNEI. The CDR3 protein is CASSERLAGKETQYF. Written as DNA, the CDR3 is TGTGCCAGCAGTGAAAGACTAGCGGGGAAAGAGACCCAGTACTTC.

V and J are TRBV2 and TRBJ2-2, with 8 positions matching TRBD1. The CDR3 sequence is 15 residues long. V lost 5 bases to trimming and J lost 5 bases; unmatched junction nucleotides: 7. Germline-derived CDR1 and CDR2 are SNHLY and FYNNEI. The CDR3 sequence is CASSRTGLGTGELFF. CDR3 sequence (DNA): TGTGCCAGCAGTCGGACAGGGCTGGGTACCGGGGAGCTGTTTTTT. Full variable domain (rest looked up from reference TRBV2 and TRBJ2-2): EPEVTQTPSHQVTQMGQEVILRCVPISNHLYFYWYRQILGQKVEFLVSFYNNEISEKSEIFDDQFSVERPDGSNFTLKIRSTKLEDSAMYFCASSRTGLGTGELFFGEGSRLTVL.

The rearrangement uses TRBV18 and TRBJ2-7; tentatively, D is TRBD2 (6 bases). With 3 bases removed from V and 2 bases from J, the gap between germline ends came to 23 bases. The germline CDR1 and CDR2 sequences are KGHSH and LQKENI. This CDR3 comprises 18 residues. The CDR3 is CASSPGPPTGRIPYEQYF. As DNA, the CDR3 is TGTGCCAGCTCACCTGGACCGCCTACGGGGAGGATCCCCTACGAGCAGTACTTC.

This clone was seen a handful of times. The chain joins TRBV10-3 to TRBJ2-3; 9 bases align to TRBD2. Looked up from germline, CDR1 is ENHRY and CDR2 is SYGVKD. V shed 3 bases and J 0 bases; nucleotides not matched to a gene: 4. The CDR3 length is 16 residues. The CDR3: CAISEERGASTDTQYF. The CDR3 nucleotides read TGTGCCATCAGTGAAGAGCGGGGGGCAAGCACAGATACGCAGTATTTT.

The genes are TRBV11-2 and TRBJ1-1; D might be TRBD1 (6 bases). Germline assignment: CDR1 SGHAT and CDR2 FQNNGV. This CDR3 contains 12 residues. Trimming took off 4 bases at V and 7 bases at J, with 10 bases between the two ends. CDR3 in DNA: TGTGCCAGCAGCTCCCAGGGGATTGAAGCTTTCTTT. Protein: CASSSQGIEAFF.

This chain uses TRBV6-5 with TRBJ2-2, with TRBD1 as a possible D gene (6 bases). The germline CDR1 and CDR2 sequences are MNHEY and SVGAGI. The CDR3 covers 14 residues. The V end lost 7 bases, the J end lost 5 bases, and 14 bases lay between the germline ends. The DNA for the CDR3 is TGTGCCAGCACCTCAGGGGACCGGACCGGGGAGCTGTTTTTT. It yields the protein CASTSGDRTGELFF.

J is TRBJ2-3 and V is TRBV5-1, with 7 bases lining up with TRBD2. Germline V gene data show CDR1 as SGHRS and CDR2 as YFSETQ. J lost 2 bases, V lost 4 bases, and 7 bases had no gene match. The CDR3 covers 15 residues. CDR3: CASSPIGTNTDTQYF. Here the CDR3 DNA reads TGCGCCAGCAGCCCCATCGGGACTAACACAGATACGCAGTATTTT.

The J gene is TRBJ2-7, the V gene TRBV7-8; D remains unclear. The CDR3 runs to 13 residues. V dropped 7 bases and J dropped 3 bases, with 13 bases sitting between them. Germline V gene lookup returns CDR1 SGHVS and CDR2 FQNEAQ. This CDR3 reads CASKENSDYEQYF. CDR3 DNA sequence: TGTGCCAGCAAGGAGAACTCTGACTACGAGCAGTACTTC.

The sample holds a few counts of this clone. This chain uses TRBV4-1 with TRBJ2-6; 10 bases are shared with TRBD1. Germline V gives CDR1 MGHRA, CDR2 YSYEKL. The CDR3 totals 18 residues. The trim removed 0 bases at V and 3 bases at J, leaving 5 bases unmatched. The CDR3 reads CASSQDGTGAFGANVLTF. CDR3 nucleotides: TGCGCCAGCAGCCAAGACGGGACAGGGGCTTTTGGGGCCAACGTCCTGACTTTC.

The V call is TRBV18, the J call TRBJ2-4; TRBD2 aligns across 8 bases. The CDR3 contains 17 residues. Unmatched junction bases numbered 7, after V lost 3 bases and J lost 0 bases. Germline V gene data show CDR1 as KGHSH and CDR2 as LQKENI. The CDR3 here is CASSPLGGALAKNIQYF. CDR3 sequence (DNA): TGTGCCAGCTCACCCCTCGGGGGGGCCCTAGCCAAAAACATTCAGTACTTC.

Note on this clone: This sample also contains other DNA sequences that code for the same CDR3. The DNA for the CDR3 is TGTGCCAGCAGCTTCGGACAGAGCTCCTATAATTCACCCCTCCACTTT. It specifies CASSFGQSSYNSPLHF. The chain joins TRBV5-4 to TRBJ1-6; D possibly corresponds to TRBD1 (6 bases). V was shortened by 2 bases and J by 0 bases, with 9 bases between the two germline ends. The length of the CDR3 is 16 residues. Germline values: CDR1 SGHNT, CDR2 YYREEE (reference sequence).

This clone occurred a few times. Here the CDR3 DNA reads TGTGCCAGCAGCTATCCCCCCGTATCCGAGCAGTACTTC. Protein product: CASSYPPVSEQYF. The chain employs TRBV7-8 and TRBJ2-7; D uncertain. This CDR3 region has 13 residues. Germline values: CDR1 SGHVS, CDR2 FQNEAQ. Trimming removed 4 bases at V and 6 bases at J, with 13 bases between.

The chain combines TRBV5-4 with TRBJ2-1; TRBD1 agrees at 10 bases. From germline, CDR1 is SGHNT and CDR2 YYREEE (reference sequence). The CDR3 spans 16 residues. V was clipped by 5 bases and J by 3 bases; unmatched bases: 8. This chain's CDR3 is CASRITGTGDYNEQFF. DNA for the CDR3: TGTGCCAGCAGGATCACCGGGACAGGGGACTACAATGAGCAGTTCTTC.

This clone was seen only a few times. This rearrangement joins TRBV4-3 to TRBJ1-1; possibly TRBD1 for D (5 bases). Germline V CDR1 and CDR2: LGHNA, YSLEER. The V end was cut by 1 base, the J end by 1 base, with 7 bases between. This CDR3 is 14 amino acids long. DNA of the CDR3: TGCGCCAGCAGCCAAGGAGGACAGAACACTGAAGCTTTCTTT. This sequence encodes CASSQGGQNTEAFF.

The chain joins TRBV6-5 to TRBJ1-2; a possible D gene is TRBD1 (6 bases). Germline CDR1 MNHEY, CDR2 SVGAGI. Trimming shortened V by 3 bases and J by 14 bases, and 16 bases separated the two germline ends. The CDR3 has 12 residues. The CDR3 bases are TGTGCCAGCAGTTATACAGACAGGCAGGAAACCTTC. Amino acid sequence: CASSYTDRQETF.

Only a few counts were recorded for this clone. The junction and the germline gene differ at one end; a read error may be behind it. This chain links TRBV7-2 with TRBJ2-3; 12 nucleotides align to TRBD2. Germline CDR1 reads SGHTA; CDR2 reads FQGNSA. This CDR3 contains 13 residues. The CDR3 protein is CASSFGLAGISLF. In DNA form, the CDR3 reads TGTGCCAGCAGCTTCGGACTAGCGGGGATTTCCCTTTTT.

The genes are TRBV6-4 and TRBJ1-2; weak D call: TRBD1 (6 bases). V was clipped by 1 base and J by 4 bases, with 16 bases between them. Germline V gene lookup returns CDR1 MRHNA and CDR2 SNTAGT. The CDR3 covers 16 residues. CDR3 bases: TGTGCCAGCAGTGACTTCCCGGCCAGGGGAATCTATGGCTACACCTTC. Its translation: CASSDFPARGIYGYTF.

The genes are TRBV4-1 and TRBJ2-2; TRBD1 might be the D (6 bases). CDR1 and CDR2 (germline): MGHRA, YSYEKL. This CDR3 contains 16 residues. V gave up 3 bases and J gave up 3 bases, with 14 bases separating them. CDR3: CASSQAEQGHTGELFF. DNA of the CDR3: TGCGCCAGCAGCCAGGCGGAGCAGGGGCACACCGGGGAGCTGTTTTTT.

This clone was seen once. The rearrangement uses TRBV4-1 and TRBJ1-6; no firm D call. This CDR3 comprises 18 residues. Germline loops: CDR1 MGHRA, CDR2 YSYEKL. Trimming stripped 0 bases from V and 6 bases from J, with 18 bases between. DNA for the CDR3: TGCGCCAGCAGCCAAGACATTCTTGGCGGGCCAAGTAATTCACCCCTCCACTTT. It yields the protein CASSQDILGGPSNSPLHF.

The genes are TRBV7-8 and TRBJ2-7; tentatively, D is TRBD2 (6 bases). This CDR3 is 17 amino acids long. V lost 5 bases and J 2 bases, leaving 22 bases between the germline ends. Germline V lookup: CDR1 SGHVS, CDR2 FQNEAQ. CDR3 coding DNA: TGTGCCAGCAGCGTAATCTCACCGGGACCGGGGGCCTACGAGCAGTACTTC. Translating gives CASSVISPGPGAYEQYF.

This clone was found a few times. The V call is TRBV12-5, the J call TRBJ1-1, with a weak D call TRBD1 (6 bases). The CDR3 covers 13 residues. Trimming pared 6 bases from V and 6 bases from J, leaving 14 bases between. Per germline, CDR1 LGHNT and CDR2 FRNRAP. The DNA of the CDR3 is TGTGCTAGTGGCCCGAGGGGGGGCTCTGAAGCTTTCTTT. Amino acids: CASGPRGGSEAFF.

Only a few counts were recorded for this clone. CDR3 loop: CASSPGLGADSPLHF. CDR3 sequence (DNA): TGCGCCAGCAGCCCCGGATTAGGGGCTGATTCACCCCTCCACTTT. The genes are TRBV5-1 and TRBJ1-6, with D perhaps TRBD1 (5 bases). V shed 4 bases and J shed 8 bases, with 16 bases lying between them. This CDR3 is built from 15 residues. Looked up from germline, CDR1 is SGHRS and CDR2 is YFSETQ.

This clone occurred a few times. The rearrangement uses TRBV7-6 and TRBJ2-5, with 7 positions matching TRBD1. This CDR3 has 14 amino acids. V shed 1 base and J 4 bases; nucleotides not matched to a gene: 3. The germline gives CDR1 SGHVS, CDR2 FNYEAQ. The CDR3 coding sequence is TGTGCCAGCAGCTTAGAGGGGGCCGGAGAGACCCAGTACTTC. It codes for CASSLEGAGETQYF.

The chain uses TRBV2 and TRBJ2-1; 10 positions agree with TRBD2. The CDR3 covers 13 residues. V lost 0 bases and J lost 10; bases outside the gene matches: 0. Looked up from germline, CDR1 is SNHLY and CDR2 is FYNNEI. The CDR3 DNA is TGTGCCAGCAGTGAAGCTAGCGGGAGGGAGCAGTTCTTC. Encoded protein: CASSEASGREQFF.